This note documents a single TCR beta chain sequence. Antigen unknown. TCRdb re-called the reads through MiXCR, storing one row per CDR3 protein. The sample yields nearly 550,000 distinct CDR3 sequences, approximately 15% seen once. These data are taken from a study of T cell repertoires in cytomegalovirus infection. Study as a whole: Signatures in public TCR beta sequences pointed to both CMV infection and matching HLA type.

Study results and caveats: Carriage of CMV together with the relevant HLA was identifiable through cumulative public TCR beta family frequency. HLA-C-restricted CMV clonotypes gave the most frequent clonotype in two of eight donors.

With V trimmed by 6 bases and J by 5 bases, 13 bases remained unmatched. The CDR3 runs 16 residues. CDR1 MNHEY and CDR2 SVGEGT come from the germline V gene. The chain is built from TRBV6-2 or TRBV6-3 and TRBJ2-7; 10 nucleotides agree with TRBD1. Source material: CD8+ T cells from PBMCs. The TCR was taken from a human donor in good health (CMV status not recorded). Some clones in this sample may be carry-over from other donors' samples. CDR3 loop: CASSSPRDRGGHEQYF. DNA of the CDR3: TGTGCCAGCAGCTCCCCTCGGGACAGGGGAGGTCACGAGCAGTACTTC.